These 28 T cell receptor beta chains came from one sample sequenced in a study of CD8 T cells in ankylosing spondylitis. TCRdb re-called the 5' RACE reads through MiXCR, storing one row per CDR3 protein. Of more than 150,000 distinct CDR3 sequences in the sample, roughly 20% were seen once. The sample comprised blood, either unsorted or a sorted T cell fraction (not recorded which). Receptors were obtained from a male donor aged 5 to 29 with ankylosing spondylitis or in good health (not recorded which).

This clonotype was picked up many times. This CDR3 reads CASSSRDGSTDTQYF. CDR3 nucleotides: TGCGCCAGCAGCTCCCGGGACGGAAGCACAGATACGCAGTATTTT. The chain carries TRBV5-1 and TRBJ2-3; perhaps D is TRBD1 or TRBD2 (5 bases each). This CDR3 has 15 amino acids. From germline, CDR1 is SGHRS and CDR2 YFSETQ. With 3 bases removed from V and 0 bases from J, the gap between germline ends came to 11 bases.

This clonotype was observed at least ten times. This sequence joins TRBV29-1 and TRBJ2-5; weak D call: TRBD1 (8 bases). Trimming removed 4 bases at V and 2 bases at J, with 20 bases between. The CDR3 loop spans 16 amino acids. The V gene's germline CDR1 is SQVTM and CDR2 ANQGSEA. CDR3 coding DNA: TGCAGCGTTGTGGGGGGGACAGGCCGATATCAAGAGACCCAGTACTTC. Translation: CSVVGGTGRYQETQYF.

There are many counts of this clonotype. The rearrangement uses TRBV7-2 and TRBJ2-4; D is unclear. V was cut by 1 base and J by 6 bases, with 7 bases left in between. From germline, CDR1 is SGHTA and CDR2 FQGNSA. CDR3 length: 13 residues. The CDR3 reads CASSLGAGNIQYF. CDR3 nucleotides: TGTGCCAGCAGCTTAGGGGCAGGAAACATTCAGTACTTC.

The gene calls are TRBV19 and TRBJ2-1; D gene uncertain. This CDR3 has 15 amino acids. Trimming took off 5 bases at V and 2 bases at J, with 13 bases between the two ends. Germline V gene data show CDR1 as LNHDA and CDR2 as SQIVND (reference sequence). The CDR3 nucleotides are TGTGCCAGTAGTGACGCCCAATCCCCCTACAATGAGCAGTTCTTC. This sequence encodes CASSDAQSPYNEQFF. Variable domain in full (rest from reference TRBV19 and TRBJ2-1): DGGITQSPKYLFRKEGQNVTLSCEQNLNHDAMYWYRQDPGQGLRLIYYSQIVNDFQKGDIAEGYSVSREKKESFPLTVTSAQKNPTAFYLCASSDAQSPYNEQFFGPGTRLTVL.

This clonotype showed up many times. The gene calls are TRBV6-6 and TRBJ2-7, with 10 bases matching TRBD2. Trimming took 4 bases from V and 5 from J; bases not matched to a gene: 5. The germline CDR1 and CDR2 sequences are MNHNY and SVGAGI (reference sequence). This CDR3 contains 14 residues. The CDR3 is CASSSASGSDEQYV. DNA for the CDR3: TGTGCCAGCAGTTCCGCTAGCGGGAGCGACGAGCAGTACGTC.

The chain uses TRBV18 and TRBJ2-1; D unclear. CDR1 and CDR2 from the germline V gene are KGHSH and LQKENI. V was trimmed by 3 bases and J by 8 bases, leaving 8 bases between them. This CDR3 is 12 amino acids long. DNA for the CDR3: TGTGCCAGCTCACCGTTCCCTGATGAGCAGTTCTTC. Translating gives CASSPFPDEQFF.

This clonotype was detected ten times or more. This rearrangement joins TRBV10-3 to TRBJ2-5; TRBD1 is a possible D gene (5 bases). V was shortened by 6 bases and J by 4 bases, with 21 bases between the two germline ends. Germline CDR1 is ENHRY and CDR2 is SYGVKD. CDR3 size: 16 residues. The CDR3 here is CAIRGAETPDRETQYF. CDR3 sequence (DNA): TGTGCCATCAGAGGGGCTGAGACTCCAGACCGAGAGACCCAGTACTTC.

This clonotype has at least ten counts. Here the CDR3 DNA reads TGTGCCAGCAGTCCCGGGACTAGCGGGAGGGGGAAGCAGTTCTTC. Amino acids: CASSPGTSGRGKQFF. The rearrangement joins TRBV6-5 to TRBJ2-1; TRBD2 agrees at 16 bases. J was trimmed by 11 bases and V by 5 bases; bases with no gene match: 6. Germline V CDR1 and CDR2: MNHEY, SVGAGI. CDR3 length equals 15 residues.

This clonotype has a count of ten or more. A read error may explain this, as a much larger clone is one base away. V and J are TRBV24-1 and TRBJ2-3; D is unresolved. The ends were cut back, 7 bases at V and 2 bases at J, with 3 bases in the middle. Germline lookup yields CDR1 KGHDR and CDR2 SFDVKD. This CDR3 is 11 amino acids long. In nucleotides, the CDR3 is TGTGCCACCAGCCTCACAGATACGCAGTATTTT. Translating gives CATSLTDTQYF.

This clonotype occurred many times. The chain employs TRBV27 and TRBJ2-5; TRBD1 might be the D (5 bases). The CDR3 length is 13 residues. Trimming took 1 base from V and 3 from J, leaving 6 bases between them. CDR1 is MNHEY, CDR2 SMNVEV, per germline (reference sequence). CDR3 region: CASSLLGEETQYF. The CDR3 region has the DNA TGTGCCAGCAGTTTATTAGGGGAAGAGACCCAGTACTTC.

This clonotype occurred a few times. The rearrangement uses TRBV7-6 and TRBJ2-6; tentatively, D is TRBD2 (5 bases). Germline CDR1 SGHVS, CDR2 FNYEAQ. V lost 4 bases, J lost 3 bases, and 10 bases lay in between. The CDR3 covers 15 residues. For the CDR3, the DNA is TGTGCCAGCAGCTCCCTTAGCGTTGGGGCCAACGTCCTGACTTTC. Protein product: CASSSLSVGANVLTF.

This clonotype appeared many times. This chain links TRBV5-5 with TRBJ2-1; TRBD2 matches 7 bases. The V gene's germline CDR1 is SGHKS and CDR2 YYEKEE (reference sequence). This CDR3 region has 11 residues. The junction had 5 bases not matched to a gene; V was cut back by 7 bases and J by 10 bases. CDR3 sequence: CASGRGGEQFF. For the CDR3, the DNA is TGTGCCAGCGGCCGGGGAGGGGAGCAGTTCTTC.

This clonotype occurred a few times. This chain connects TRBV20-1 to TRBJ2-3; D perhaps matches TRBD2 (6 bases). Germline assignment: CDR1 DFQATT and CDR2 SNEGSKA (reference sequence). The ends were cut back, 0 bases at V and 4 bases at J, with 14 bases in the middle. This CDR3 has 15 amino acids. The CDR3 region has the DNA TGCAGTGCTAGAGACGCAGGGAGGAGAGCAGATACGCAGTATTTT. Its translation is CSARDAGRRADTQYF.

This clonotype was detected once. This chain connects TRBV5-1 to TRBJ2-7; D is ambiguous. There are 13 residues in the CDR3. Trimming removed 0 bases at V and 4 bases at J, with 8 bases between. Germline-derived CDR1 and CDR2 are SGHRS and YFSETQ. The CDR3 here is CASSLASGYEQYF. In DNA form, the CDR3 reads TGCGCCAGCAGCTTGGCCAGTGGGTACGAGCAGTACTTC.

There are many counts of this clonotype. The rearrangement links TRBV14 to TRBJ2-2, with unresolved D. The germline V and J ends were trimmed by 1 base and 1 base, with 19 bases remaining between them. There are 19 residues in the CDR3. CDR1 and CDR2 (germline): SGHDN, FVKESK. In DNA form, the CDR3 reads TGTGCCAGCAGCCAAGGTCACCTCGGCCAGAACTTGAACACCGGGGAGCTGTTTTTT. It yields the protein CASSQGHLGQNLNTGELFF.

This rearrangement joins TRBV29-1 to TRBJ2-1; D is unclear. Germline CDR1 SQVTM, CDR2 ANQGSEA. Trimming pared 1 base from V and 8 bases from J, leaving 6 bases between. This CDR3 is built from 11 residues. CDR3 bases: TGCAGCGTTGAAGGCGTTTATGAGCAGTTCTTC. It specifies CSVEGVYEQFF.

This clonotype was found many times. The rearrangement joins TRBV18 to TRBJ2-7; 7 bases map to TRBD1. Germline CDR1 and CDR2: KGHSH and LQKENI. J lost 1 base, V lost 5 bases, and 14 bases had no gene match. The CDR3 spans 17 residues. The CDR3 loop reads CASSEISWTGPSYEQYF. CDR3 nucleotides: TGTGCCAGCTCAGAAATAAGCTGGACAGGACCTTCCTACGAGCAGTACTTC.

This clonotype has a count of ten or more. V usage is TRBV12-3 or TRBV12-4 and J usage is TRBJ2-6, with D possibly being TRBD2 (6 bases). The CDR3 is 17 residues long. V lost 7 bases, J lost 0 bases, and 16 bases lay in between. The CDR3 region has the DNA TGTGCCAGCACCGTTTCCGGGGGAAGCTCTGGGGCCAACGTCCTGACTTTC. Encoded protein: CASTVSGGSSGANVLTF.

This clonotype was seen a few times. This chain links TRBV23-1 with TRBJ2-1, with TRBD2 matching 8 bases. TRBV23-1 is marked as an open reading frame, function uncertain. The junction had 4 bases not matched to a gene; V was cut back by 6 bases and J by 3 bases. The CDR3 has 14 amino acids. Here the CDR3 reads CASRPSGYYNEQFF. Written as DNA, the CDR3 is TGCGCCAGCAGACCTAGCGGGTACTACAATGAGCAGTTCTTC.

This clonotype showed up just a few times. The chain has TRBV6-6 and TRBJ2-3, with 14 bases aligning to TRBD2. Trimming took 2 bases from V and 3 from J; bases not matched to a gene: 16. In germline, CDR1 is MNHNY, CDR2 SVGAGI (reference sequence). This CDR3 comprises 21 residues. In DNA, the CDR3 is TGTGCCAGCAGTTACCAGCCCCCTCGGGGCGGGACTAGCGGGGGAACAGATACGCAGTATTTT. Amino acid sequence: CASSYQPPRGGTSGGTDTQYF.

This clonotype was detected many times. This chain joins TRBV10-3 and TRBJ2-7, with 7 bases identical to TRBD2. The CDR3 is 13 amino acids. V lost 6 bases, J lost 3 bases, and 5 bases stayed unmatched. The germline V gene encodes CDR1 ENHRY and CDR2 SYGVKD. CDR3 bases: TGTGCCATCAGAGGTGCGGGGGACTACGAGCAGTACTTC. Translated, it gives CAIRGAGDYEQYF.

This clonotype was observed many times. V is TRBV29-1 and J is TRBJ2-7; 8 nucleotides agree with TRBD1. The CDR3 is made up of 12 amino acids. The J segment lost 2 bases and the V segment lost 7 bases, leaving 4 bases of the junction unmatched. The germline gives CDR1 SQVTM, CDR2 ANQGSEA. The CDR3 here is CSGTGSTYEQYF. The CDR3 bases are TGCAGCGGGACAGGGTCAACCTACGAGCAGTACTTC.

V and J are TRBV29-1 and TRBJ2-2, with 9 nucleotides matching TRBD1. Trimming cost V 2 bases and J 4 bases; bases outside gene matches: 2. The CDR3 covers 14 residues. Germline lookup yields CDR1 SQVTM and CDR2 ANQGSEA. The CDR3 region is CSVERQGGTGELFF. The CDR3, as DNA: TGCAGCGTTGAAAGACAGGGGGGCACCGGGGAGCTGTTTTTT.

This clonotype was recorded at least ten times. V usage is TRBV7-8 and J usage is TRBJ1-5; D call uncertain. This CDR3 has 14 residues. V was shortened by 5 bases and J by 4 bases, with 12 bases between the two germline ends. CDR1 is SGHVS, CDR2 FQNEAQ, per germline. Here the CDR3 reads CASSPTGLNQPQHF. CDR3 nucleotides: TGTGCCAGCAGCCCAACCGGACTGAATCAGCCCCAGCATTTT.

This clonotype has just a few counts. This chain connects TRBV6-2 or TRBV6-3 to TRBJ2-2, with D perhaps TRBD2 (5 bases). Germline V gene data show CDR1 as MNHEY and CDR2 as SVGEGT. The V end lost 4 bases, the J end lost 5 bases, and 11 bases lay between the germline ends. This CDR3 comprises 14 residues. The CDR3, as DNA: TGTGCCAGCAGTTCTCTGTCGGGGACCGGGGAGCTGTTTTTT. It codes for CASSSLSGTGELFF.

The CDR3 nucleotides are TGTGCCAGTCAAGACGGCTATAGCAATCAGCCCCAGCATTTT. Its translation is CASQDGYSNQPQHF. The J gene is TRBJ1-5, the V gene TRBV25-1; no firm D call. The CDR3 totals 14 residues. Trimming shortened V by 9 bases and J by 0 bases, and 12 bases separated the two germline ends. Germline CDR1 and CDR2: MGHDK and SYGVNS.

The sample holds many counts of this clonotype. V and J are TRBV5-5 and TRBJ2-6; D is unresolved. Germline loops: CDR1 SGHKS, CDR2 YYEKEE (reference sequence). Trimming cost V 4 bases and J 0 bases, with 8 bases left between them. This CDR3 region has 15 residues. CDR3 sequence: CASSQLGSGANVLTF. The CDR3 nucleotides are TGTGCCAGCAGCCAACTGGGCTCTGGGGCCAACGTCCTGACTTTC.

Ten or more counts support this clonotype. V and J are TRBV5-5 and TRBJ2-7; 7 bases map to TRBD2. Germline CDR1 SGHKS, CDR2 YYEKEE (reference sequence). The CDR3 is made up of 14 amino acids. V shed 3 bases and J 0 bases; nucleotides not matched to a gene: 3. The CDR3 DNA is TGTGCCAGCAGCTGGGAGGGGCTCTCCTACGAGCAGTACTTC. This codes for CASSWEGLSYEQYF.